These T cell receptor beta chains were read from a single sample in a study of CD8 T cells in Susac syndrome. TCRdb processed the immunoSEQ multiplex PCR reads anew with MiXCR; each CDR3 protein has one entry. The data contain some 250,000 distinct CDR3 sequences, around 96% of them singletons. Sample: CD4+ T cells from PBMCs. These receptors were taken from a human donor with Susac syndrome. Each CDR3 is given with its conserved first and last residue. D genes are given only for firm matches. Part of the rows lack a size; the others show once, few, many or a class for expanded clones.

abundance	v_gene	j_gene	d_gene	CDR3nt	CDR3aa
once	TRBV20-1	TRBJ2-1	NA	TGCAGTGCCGAGGACGGGAGTGACTACAATGAGCAGTTCTTC	CSAEDGSDYNEQFF
NA	TRBV4-1	TRBJ1-4	NA	TGCGCCAGCAGCCACCTCGGACACTCTAGAAATACAGTAAATGAAAAACTGTTTTTT	CASSHLGHSRNTVNEKLFF
NA	TRBV29-1	TRBJ2-1	NA	TGCAGCGTTGAAGAACTAGTTGGGGGCGACAATGAGCAGTTCTTC	CSVEELVGGDNEQFF
once	TRBV29-1	TRBJ1-2	TRBD1	TGCAGCGTCGCGACTGGGACAGATTATAACTATGGCTACACCTTC	CSVATGTDYNYGYTF
NA	TRBV4-2	TRBJ1-5	NA	TGTGCCAGCGGGTGGGATAACAATCAGCCCCAGCATTTT	CASGWDNNQPQHF
NA	TRBV9	TRBJ1-5	TRBD1	TGTGCCAGCAGCAGGACAGGGGATTACAATCAGCCCCAGCATTTT	CASSRTGDYNQPQHF
NA	TRBV28	TRBJ1-1	NA	TGTGCCAGCAGTTCCACAGGGATTAGGCGGTTT	CASSSTGIRRF
NA	TRBV20-1	TRBJ2-1	TRBD2	TGCAGTGCTAGGGTTGGACTAGCGCACAATGAGCAGTTCTTC	CSARVGLAHNEQFF
once	TRBV29-1	TRBJ1-4	NA	TGCAGCGTTTCTGTAAGTGGGACGAAAGAAAAACTGTTTTTT	CSVSVSGTKEKLFF
NA	TRBV9	TRBJ1-2	NA	TGTGCCAGCATAAAAGGCCCCGGGGGGGACTATGGCTACACCTTC	CASIKGPGGDYGYTF
NA	TRBV28	TRBJ2-1	NA	TGTGCCAGCAGTTTTGGTCCGGGTCGCACAGATGAGCAGTTCTTC	CASSFGPGRTDEQFF
few	TRBV28	TRBJ2-7	NA	TGTGCCAGCAGTTTTAACGAGCAGTACTTC	CASSFNEQYF
NA	TRBV20-1	TRBJ1-1	NA	TGCAGTGCCGCTAACTCGATAAACACTGAAGCTTTCTTT	CSAANSINTEAFF
NA	TRBV30	TRBJ2-5	TRBD2	TGTGCCTGGAGGCACGGGACTAGCGGGGTTAGAAGAGACGGGACCCAGTACTTC	CAWRHGTSGVRRDGTQYF
NA	TRBV7-9	TRBJ2-5	NA	TGTGCCAGCAGCACCTCCGGCAGACAGACCCAGTACTTC	CASSTSGRQTQYF
NA	TRBV29-1	TRBJ2-5	TRBD2	TGCAGCGTTGAATGGGGGGGGTCACAAGAGACCCAGTACTTC	CSVEWGGSQETQYF
NA	TRBV4-2	TRBJ2-1	TRBD2	TGTGCCAGCAGCCAGCCCGGGACTAGCCCTAAGGATGAGCAGTTCTTC	CASSQPGTSPKDEQFF
NA	TRBV20-1	TRBJ1-1	TRBD1	TGCAGTGCTAGATCTGACCTACAGGGGCGACGGACTGAAGCTTTCTTT	CSARSDLQGRRTEAFF
NA	TRBV7-2	TRBJ2-1	NA	TGTGCCAGCAGCCCCTGGGGGGGCCCCAATGAGCAGTTCTTC	CASSPWGGPNEQFF
NA	TRBV28	TRBJ1-4	NA	TGTGCCAGCAGTTCGCTCAGGGGAACTAATGAAAAACTGTTTTTT	CASSSLRGTNEKLFF
NA	TRBV10-3	TRBJ2-5	TRBD1	TGTGCCATCAGCCTGGGACAGGCCCAAGAGACCCAGTACTTC	CAISLGQAQETQYF
NA	TRBV5-6	TRBJ2-1	NA	TGTGCCAGCAGCTTGGACGGGTACAATGAGCAGTTCTTC	CASSLDGYNEQFF
NA	TRBV6-6	TRBJ1-2	NA	TGTGCCAGCAGCTCAGAAGGGGCCTTTTATGGCTACACCTTC	CASSSEGAFYGYTF
NA	TRBV6-5	TRBJ1-2	NA	TGTGCCAGCAGCCGTGGAGGGTCTGGCTACACCTTC	CASSRGGSGYTF
NA	TRBV9	TRBJ2-5	NA	TGTGCCAGCAGCTCCGCCGGGAGTGAAGAGACCCAGTACTTC	CASSSAGSEETQYF
NA	TRBV4-1	TRBJ1-2	NA	TGCGCCAGCAGCCAAGATGAAACGGGGGTCTATGGCTACACCTTC	CASSQDETGVYGYTF
NA	TRBV7-9	TRBJ1-5	NA	TGTGCCAGCAGCGTGGACAGCCCCAATCAGCCCCAGCATTTT	CASSVDSPNQPQHF
NA	TRBV20-1	TRBJ2-1	TRBD1	TGCAGTGCGGACAGGCCCCCCAATGAGCAGTTCTTC	CSADRPPNEQFF
NA	TRBV20-1	TRBJ2-3	TRBD2	TGCAGTGCATCCGGACTAGCGGCCACAGATACGCAGTATTTT	CSASGLAATDTQYF
NA	TRBV27	TRBJ2-5	NA	TGTGCCAGCAGTTTCGACACTCTCAGACGAGAGACCCAGTACTTC	CASSFDTLRRETQYF
NA	TRBV3-1	TRBJ2-7	NA	TGTGCCAGCAGCCGCAATCCCGGGCCTGCGGACGAGCAGTACTTC	CASSRNPGPADEQYF